Each of the 3 T cell receptor beta chains below was sequenced from the same sample in a study of blood T cell repertoires in COVID-19. Sequenced by immunoSEQ multiplex PCR; TCRdb stores in-frame clones only, minus some. The sample consists of 90,000 or so clones, approximately 70% of them appearing once. The sample taken for sequencing was peripheral blood. These receptors came from a woman aged 60-75 years in a cohort sampled during active or convalescent COVID-19.

The chain combines TRBV5-6 with TRBJ1-4; D unresolved. Germline-derived CDR1 and CDR2 are SGHDT and YYEEEE. This CDR3 has 14 amino acids. The V gene lost 3 bases and the J gene lost 3 bases, with 9 bases spanning the gap. The CDR3 DNA reads TGTGCCAGCAGCTACCGGGATTCTAATGAAAAACTGTTTTTT. It is translated as CASSYRDSNEKLFF.

This sequence joins TRBV7-9 and TRBJ2-4, with TRBD1 identical over 10 bases. This CDR3 is built from 17 residues. V dropped 1 base and J dropped 3; count of bases not matched to a gene: 6. Germline V gene data show CDR1 as SEHNR and CDR2 as FQNEAQ (reference sequence). CDR3 sequence reads: CASSLGQGARGKNIQYF. The CDR3 bases are TGTGCCAGCAGCTTAGGACAGGGGGCGCGTGGCAAAAACATTCAGTACTTC.

The chain combines TRBV2 with TRBJ1-2; TRBD1 aligns across 7 bases. V lost 3 bases and J lost 4; bases outside the gene matches: 5. Germline loops: CDR1 SNHLY, CDR2 FYNNEI. There are 14 residues in the CDR3. The CDR3 DNA is TGTGCCAGCAGTGAGGCAGGGGGGACCTATGGCTACACCTTC. Its protein product is CASSEAGGTYGYTF.